The next 11 T cell receptor beta chains were all read from a single sample in a study of T cell responses to AZD1222 COVID-19 vaccine. The protocol was immunoSEQ multiplex PCR, while the TCRdb copy is restricted to in-frame clones and leaves out a portion. The sample gives 190,000 or so clones, more than 70% of which show up once; roughly 27% is in the top ten. This material consisted of peripheral blood, taken 28 days after the second AZD1222 dose. These receptors all come from an adult who received the AZD1222 COVID-19 vaccine.

The V gene is TRBV28, the J gene TRBJ2-3, with 10 bases aligning to TRBD1. Germline loops: CDR1 MDHEN, CDR2 SYDVKM. V was clipped by 7 bases and J by 3 bases; unmatched bases: 7. This CDR3 has 15 amino acids. CDR3 bases: TGTGCCAGCACATCCCGGGACAGGGGAACAGATACGCAGTATTTT. This codes for CASTSRDRGTDTQYF.

Of note for this clone: Other DNA sequences within the sample encode an identical CDR3. This chain joins TRBV12-3 or TRBV12-4 and TRBJ2-3; D is perhaps TRBD1 or TRBD2 (5 bases each). The CDR3 has 13 residues. V shed 5 bases and J shed 0 bases, with 6 bases lying between them. CDR3 amino acids: CASSEGSTDTQYF. The DNA for the CDR3 is TGTGCCAGCAGTGAGGGGAGCACAGATACGCAGTATTTT.

This chain connects TRBV2 to TRBJ2-5; D possibly corresponds to TRBD2 (6 bases). The CDR3 spans 11 residues. Germline assignment: CDR1 SNHLY and CDR2 FYNNEI. The V end was cut by 3 bases, the J end by 11 bases, with 10 bases between. In nucleotides, the CDR3 is TGTGCCAGCAGTGACCCCGGGACTCAGTACTTC. This codes for CASSDPGTQYF.

This clone was detected a few times. The rearrangement links TRBV6-5 to TRBJ2-1; 9 bases align to TRBD2. Germline loops: CDR1 MNHEY, CDR2 SVGAGI. V lost 5 bases and J lost 3; bases outside the gene matches: 5. This CDR3 has 15 amino acids. This chain's CDR3 is CASSPLAGNYNEQFF. The CDR3, as DNA: TGTGCCAGCAGTCCCCTAGCGGGAAACTACAATGAGCAGTTCTTC.

The CDR3 sequence: CASSLGWIGSYNEQFF. Here the CDR3 DNA reads TGCGCCAGCAGCTTGGGATGGATCGGCTCCTACAATGAGCAGTTCTTC. This chain connects TRBV5-1 to TRBJ2-1; D gene uncertain. The V gene's germline CDR1 is SGHRS and CDR2 YFSETQ. The V gene lost 0 bases and the J gene lost 0 bases, with 10 bases spanning the gap. The CDR3 is 16 residues long. The full variable domain, its missing parts supplied by reference TRBV5-1 and TRBJ2-1, is KAGVTQTPRYLIKTRGQQVTLSCSPISGHRSVSWYQQTPGQGLQFLFEYFSETQRNKGNFPGRFSGRQFSNSRSEMNVSTLELGDSALYLCASSLGWIGSYNEQFFGPGTRLTVL.

The V and J genes are TRBV7-3 and TRBJ1-1, with 7 bases identical to TRBD1. Germline V gene lookup returns CDR1 SGHTA and CDR2 FQGTGA. V was clipped by 5 bases and J by 2 bases; unmatched bases: 14. The CDR3 runs to 17 residues. The CDR3 DNA follows: TGTGCCAGCAGCCCCGAGGCGCCCGGGACAGCCAACACTGAAGCTTTCTTT. It is translated as CASSPEAPGTANTEAFF.

The chain has TRBV7-6 and TRBJ2-1, with D tentatively TRBD1 (6 bases). The CDR3 is 17 residues long. V dropped 0 bases and J dropped 0 bases, with 12 bases sitting between them. Germline V lookup: CDR1 SGHVS, CDR2 FNYEAQ. The CDR3 sequence is CASSLASTGSSYNEQFF. CDR3 nucleotide sequence: TGTGCCAGCAGCTTAGCCTCTACAGGGAGCTCCTACAATGAGCAGTTCTTC.

The J gene is TRBJ2-7, the V gene TRBV5-1; D could derive from TRBD1 or TRBD2 (7 bases each). V lost 6 bases and J lost 2, with 15 bases in between. The CDR3 totals 14 residues. CDR1 is SGHRS and CDR2 is YFSETQ in the germline V gene. CDR3: CASTPGGAPYEQYF. CDR3 bases: TGCGCCAGCACCCCAGGGGGGGCCCCCTACGAGCAGTACTTC.

This clone was seen only a few times. This chain links TRBV28 with TRBJ2-7; possible D gene TRBD1, 6 bases. Per the germline V gene, CDR1 is MDHEN and CDR2 is SYDVKM. The CDR3 extends over 14 amino acids. The V end lost 2 bases, the J end lost 5 bases, and 13 bases lay between the germline ends. The CDR3 protein is CASSLGGARDEQYF. In nucleotides, the CDR3 is TGTGCCAGCAGTTTAGGGGGCGCAAGGGACGAGCAGTACTTC.

This clone has only one observation. This chain links TRBV23-1 with TRBJ2-6; TRBD1 matches at 7 bases. TRBV23-1 is given ORF status, its function remaining uncertain. With V trimmed by 6 bases and J by 1 base, 18 bases remained unmatched. There are 20 residues in the CDR3. CDR3 DNA sequence: TGCGCCAGCAGACTGTGCCCCCGTCAGGACAGGCGATCTGGGGCCAACGTCCTGACTTTC. Translated, it gives CASRLCPRQDRRSGANVLTF.

V is TRBV6-1 and J is TRBJ2-1; no definite D call. This CDR3 is built from 12 residues. V lost 8 bases to trimming and J lost 9 bases, with 14 bases between them. Germline V gene sequence: CDR1 MNHNS, CDR2 SASEGT. This CDR3 reads CASQVGSSEQFF. In DNA form, the CDR3 reads TGTGCCAGCCAAGTGGGATCTTCTGAGCAGTTCTTC.